The 10 T cell receptor beta chains in this list originate from one sample, sequenced in a study of regulatory T cells in long-lasting Graves disease. Time point: persistent/refractory GD, antithyroid drugs over 5 years with positive TRAb. Scientists built the TCR library using RNA that was extracted from PBMCs. CDR3 regions were amplified by Arm-PCR using iRepertoire HTBI primers to build TCR beta libraries. TCRdb re-derived calls from the multiplex PCR reads in MiXCR, one entry per CDR3 protein. This table holds around 460,000 distinct CDR3 sequences, approximately 22% found once. Source: peripheral blood mononuclear cells (PBMCs), taken when the disease was refractory, from a patient treated with antithyroid drugs. All receptors derive from a female donor with Graves disease.

This clonotype has more than one count but fewer than ten. In DNA form, the CDR3 reads TGTGCCAGCAGTTACGCAGGGCGGACTGAAGCTTTCTTT. Residues: CASSYAGRTEAFF. The genes are TRBV6-4 and TRBJ1-1; D possibly corresponds to TRBD1 (5 bases). The germline V gene encodes CDR1 MRHNA and CDR2 SNTAGT. Deletions cut 5 bases from V and 5 bases from J, with 12 bases between. CDR3 length: 13 residues.

In its sample, this clonotype was seen many times. The chain couples TRBV28 to TRBJ1-4; no firm D call. V lost 2 bases to trimming and J lost 3 bases, with 1 base between them. CDR1 is MDHEN, CDR2 SYDVKM, per germline. The CDR3 loop spans 12 amino acids. In nucleotides, the CDR3 is TGTGCCAGCAGTTTAGCTAATGAAAAACTGTTTTTT. Translation: CASSLANEKLFF. The entire variable domain, with the rest obtained from reference TRBV28 and TRBJ1-4, is as follows: DVKVTQSSRYLVKRTGEKVFLECVQDMDHENMFWYRQDPGLGLRLIYFSYDVKMKEKGDIPEGYSVSREKKERFSLILESASTNQTSMYLCASSLANEKLFFGSGTQLSVL.

Note on this clonotype: Given a far larger clone just one base away, this is likely a sequencing read error. Lacking the conserved final phenylalanine or tryptophan, this CDR3 likely reflects a read error. CDR3 bases: TGTGCCAGCAGTAAGACTAGCGGGAACTCCTACGAGCAGTACATC. As protein: CASSKTSGNSYEQYI. J is TRBJ2-7 and V is TRBV7-2; 11 positions agree with TRBD2. This CDR3 region has 15 residues. Germline V gives CDR1 SGHTA, CDR2 FQGNSA. The trim removed 6 bases at V and 0 bases at J, leaving 4 bases unmatched.

This chain joins TRBV19 and TRBJ1-5; 9 bases match TRBD1. The V segment lost 10 bases and the J segment 7 bases; nucleotides outside the gene matches: 14. The germline V gene has CDR1 LNHDA and CDR2 SQIVND (reference sequence). The CDR3 spans 15 residues. The chain's CDR3 is CAIGGVGTGSQPQHF. In DNA form, the CDR3 reads TGTGCCATTGGCGGGGTCGGGACAGGGTCCCAGCCCCAGCATTTT. Supplemented by reference TRBV19 and TRBJ1-5, the full variable domain reads DGGITQSPKYLFRKEGQNVTLSCEQNLNHDAMYWYRQDPGQGLRLIYYSQIVNDFQKGDIAEGYSVSREKKESFPLTVTSAQKNPTAFYLCAIGGVGTGSQPQHFGDGTRLSIL.

This clonotype was detected many times. The chain uses TRBV28 and TRBJ2-7, with TRBD2 identical over 9 bases. Germline CDR1 and CDR2: MDHEN and SYDVKM. J was trimmed by 3 bases and V by 6 bases; bases with no gene match: 9. The CDR3 is 15 residues long. The CDR3 loop reads CASSMLAGGNYEQYF. The CDR3 bases are TGTGCCAGCAGCATGCTTGCGGGAGGGAACTACGAGCAGTACTTC.

The chain combines TRBV6-1 with TRBJ2-2, with 7 bases lining up with TRBD2. J gave up 1 base and V 11 bases, and 7 bases lay outside the gene matches. Germline V CDR1 and CDR2: MNHNS, SASEGT. This CDR3 has 14 residues. For the CDR3, the DNA is TGTGCCTCCAGGGCTAGCGGGAACACCGGGGAGCTGTTTTTT. Amino acid sequence: CASRASGNTGELFF.

In this sample, this clonotype turned up a few times. This chain links TRBV5-1 with TRBJ2-5; D unresolved. V was pared by 0 bases and J by 2 bases, with 14 bases between. This CDR3 has 16 amino acids. Germline CDR1 reads SGHRS; CDR2 reads YFSETQ. This chain's CDR3 is CASSLAIRANQETQYF. In DNA form, the CDR3 reads TGCGCCAGCAGCTTGGCCATTAGAGCGAATCAAGAGACCCAGTACTTC. Full variable domain (missing parts from reference TRBV5-1 and TRBJ2-5): KAGVTQTPRYLIKTRGQQVTLSCSPISGHRSVSWYQQTPGQGLQFLFEYFSETQRNKGNFPGRFSGRQFSNSRSEMNVSTLELGDSALYLCASSLAIRANQETQYFGPGTRLLVL.

This clonotype was detected many times. V gene TRBV3-1 combines with J gene TRBJ1-1; no firm D call. The CDR3 sequence is 15 residues long. The germline gives CDR1 LGHDT, CDR2 YNNKEL (reference sequence). Trimming cost V 0 bases and J 4 bases, with 12 bases left between them. The CDR3 nucleotides are TGTGCCAGCAGCCAAGAACACTCCGGCGGCACTGAAGCTTTCTTT. Translated, it gives CASSQEHSGGTEAFF. The entire variable domain, with the rest obtained from reference TRBV3-1 and TRBJ1-1, is as follows: DTAVSQTPKYLVTQMGNDKSIKCEQNLGHDTMYWYKQDSKKFLKIMFSYNNKELIINETVPNRFSPKSPDKAHLNLHINSLELGDSAVYFCASSQEHSGGTEAFFGQGTRLTVV.

This clonotype has a count of ten or more. The CDR3 nucleotides are TGTGCCAGCAGAGGACAGGGCTTCTATGGCTACACCTTC. As protein: CASRGQGFYGYTF. This chain uses TRBV12-3 or TRBV12-4 with TRBJ1-2; 8 bases match TRBD1. Trimming removed 6 bases from V and 4 bases from J; junction bases left unmatched: 4. The CDR3 runs to 13 residues.

This clonotype was observed at least ten times. The chain uses TRBV7-3 and TRBJ1-1; TRBD1 might be the D (5 bases). CDR3 length: 14 residues. Germline loops: CDR1 SGHTA, CDR2 FQGTGA. The germline V and J ends were trimmed by 4 bases and 1 base, with 10 bases remaining between them. The CDR3 sequence: CASSSGHPNTEAFF. CDR3 DNA: TGTGCCAGCAGCTCCGGACACCCGAACACTGAAGCTTTCTTT.